This is a list of T cell receptor beta chains from one sample in a study of regulatory T cells in long-lasting Graves disease. TCRdb reprocessed the multiplex PCR reads with MiXCR, giving one entry per CDR3 protein. This sample yields about 400,000 distinct CDR3 sequences, of which about 15% are seen a single time; about 8.2% belongs to the top ten. This same sample was also part of a study on T cells in Graves' hyperthyroidism and ophthalmopathy.

The sample was peripheral blood mononuclear cells (PBMCs), taken at new diagnosis, from a patient treated with antithyroid drugs. These receptor sequences come from a woman aged 40 to 50 with Graves disease. Each CDR3 is given with its conserved first and last residue. The D gene is left open where the match is weak. Some rows have no size entry. The others give once, few or many, or a class for an expanded clone.

d_call: -; clone_size: -; v_call: TRBV28; j_call: TRBJ1-1; cdr3_nt: TGTGCCAGCACCTGGAGGGGCAGGGGCACTGAAGCTTTCTTT; cdr3_aa: CASTWRGRGTEAFF
d_call: -; clone_size: -; v_call: TRBV5-6; j_call: TRBJ2-2; cdr3_nt: TGTGCCAGCAGCTTGATGGCGGGACAGCTGAACACCGGGGAGCTGTTTTTT; cdr3_aa: CASSLMAGQLNTGELFF
d_call: -; clone_size: -; v_call: TRBV20-1; j_call: TRBJ2-3; cdr3_nt: TGCAGTGCTAGGCCACAGGGCCCAGATACGCAGTATTTT; cdr3_aa: CSARPQGPDTQYF
d_call: TRBD2; clone_size: many; v_call: TRBV7-8; j_call: TRBJ2-1; cdr3_nt: TGTGCCAGCAGTACCGGGACTAGCGGACGGGTGAAGTTCTTC; cdr3_aa: CASSTGTSGRVKFF
d_call: TRBD2; clone_size: -; v_call: TRBV5-1; j_call: TRBJ2-2; cdr3_nt: TGCGCCAGCAGCTTGGGGGGACCGACTAGCAGGGCCGGGGAGCTGTTTTTT; cdr3_aa: CASSLGGPTSRAGELFF
d_call: -; clone_size: -; v_call: TRBV19; j_call: TRBJ2-7; cdr3_nt: TGTGCCAGTAGTCACCGGCAGGGCTCTTCCTACGGGCAGTACTTC; cdr3_aa: CASSHRQGSSYGQYF
d_call: -; clone_size: many; v_call: TRBV28; j_call: TRBJ1-1; cdr3_nt: TGTGCCAGCAGTTACAGGGCCATGAACACTGAAGCTTTCTTT; cdr3_aa: CASSYRAMNTEAFF
d_call: -; clone_size: many; v_call: TRBV29-1; j_call: TRBJ1-1; cdr3_nt: TGCAGCGTTCGAGGGCGGATGAACACTGAAGCTTTCTTT; cdr3_aa: CSVRGRMNTEAFF
d_call: -; clone_size: -; v_call: TRBV28; j_call: TRBJ1-2; cdr3_nt: TGTGCCAGCAGTTTAAATTTAGACTATGGCTACACCTTC; cdr3_aa: CASSLNLDYGYTF
d_call: -; clone_size: -; v_call: TRBV4-3; j_call: TRBJ2-1; cdr3_nt: TGCGCCAGCAGCCAAGACCGGGGACTGTCAACGAACAATGAGCAGTTCTTC; cdr3_aa: CASSQDRGLSTNNEQFF
d_call: -; clone_size: many; v_call: TRBV5-6; j_call: TRBJ2-2; cdr3_nt: TGTGCCAGCAGCTTGGTAGACGCGAACACCGGGGAGCTGTTTTTT; cdr3_aa: CASSLVDANTGELFF
d_call: -; clone_size: many; v_call: TRBV28; j_call: TRBJ1-2; cdr3_nt: TGTGCCAGCAGTTTAAGGGGATCTAACTATGGCTACACCTTC; cdr3_aa: CASSLRGSNYGYTF
d_call: TRBD2; clone_size: many; v_call: TRBV10-3; j_call: TRBJ2-1; cdr3_nt: TGTGCCATCAGTGAGTACGAGCGGGGTGGCGAGCAGTTCTTC; cdr3_aa: CAISEYERGGEQFF
d_call: -; clone_size: -; v_call: TRBV12-3/TRBV12-4; j_call: TRBJ2-1; cdr3_nt: TGTGCCAGCACTGAGAACCTCAATGAGCAGTTCTTC; cdr3_aa: CASTENLNEQFF
d_call: -; clone_size: -; v_call: TRBV12-3/TRBV12-4; j_call: TRBJ1-5; cdr3_nt: TGTGCCAGCAGCTTCCAGGGTGTCGGCAATCAGCCCCAGCATTTT; cdr3_aa: CASSFQGVGNQPQHF
d_call: TRBD2; clone_size: few; v_call: TRBV5-6; j_call: TRBJ2-2; cdr3_nt: TGTGCCAGCAGCTCGCTCGTTGTGAGGGAGGGCACGAACACCGGGGAGCTGTTTTTT; cdr3_aa: CASSSLVVREGTNTGELFF
d_call: TRBD1; clone_size: many; v_call: TRBV3-1; j_call: TRBJ1-1; cdr3_nt: TGTGCCAGCGGTCCCGAGGGCAGGGGGCGTGCTGAAGCTTTCTTT; cdr3_aa: CASGPEGRGRAEAFF
d_call: TRBD1; clone_size: few; v_call: TRBV29-1; j_call: TRBJ1-2; cdr3_nt: TGCAGCGAGCCCGGGACAGGGAGTAATGGCTACACCTTC; cdr3_aa: CSEPGTGSNGYTF
d_call: -; clone_size: few; v_call: TRBV20-1; j_call: TRBJ2-1; cdr3_nt: TGCAGTGCTAGATCAGACAGCTACAATGAGCAGTTCTTC; cdr3_aa: CSARSDSYNEQFF
d_call: -; clone_size: many; v_call: TRBV11-3; j_call: TRBJ2-4; cdr3_nt: TGTGCCAGCTCCAGGGTAGCCTCCGGGATTGTGACCAAAAACATTCAGTACTTC; cdr3_aa: CASSRVASGIVTKNIQYF
d_call: TRBD2; clone_size: many; v_call: TRBV11-2; j_call: TRBJ2-1; cdr3_nt: TGTGCCAGCAGCTTAGACGGGAGGGAAATGACGCAGTTCTTC; cdr3_aa: CASSLDGREMTQFF
d_call: TRBD2; clone_size: -; v_call: TRBV27; j_call: TRBJ2-1; cdr3_nt: TGTGCCAGCAGTTATTGGACTAGCGGCAATGAGCAGTTCTTC; cdr3_aa: CASSYWTSGNEQFF
d_call: -; clone_size: few; v_call: TRBV19; j_call: TRBJ1-5; cdr3_nt: TGTGCCAGTAGTATAGATCGGTGGGGCAATCAGCCCCAGCATTTT; cdr3_aa: CASSIDRWGNQPQHF
d_call: -; clone_size: -; v_call: TRBV19; j_call: TRBJ2-1; cdr3_nt: TGTGCCAGTAGGAGTGGAGTTGAGCAGTTCTTC; cdr3_aa: CASRSGVEQFF
d_call: TRBD1; clone_size: many; v_call: TRBV28; j_call: TRBJ1-2; cdr3_nt: TGTGCCAGCAGCACCGGGACAGATATATCGGGCACCTTC; cdr3_aa: CASSTGTDISGTF
d_call: -; clone_size: -; v_call: TRBV3-1; j_call: TRBJ2-7; cdr3_nt: TGTGCCAGCAGCCCCGGGGTCCGGGGGCACGAGCAGTACTTC; cdr3_aa: CASSPGVRGHEQYF
d_call: TRBD2; clone_size: many; v_call: TRBV9; j_call: TRBJ2-1; cdr3_nt: TGTGCCAGCAGCACCTCTAGCGGGAGATACAATGAGCAGTTCTTC; cdr3_aa: CASSTSSGRYNEQFF
d_call: -; clone_size: once; v_call: TRBV7-8; j_call: TRBJ1-1; cdr3_nt: TGTGCCAGCAGCTTAGCCTGGCAGGAAGCTTTCTTT; cdr3_aa: CASSLAWQEAFF
d_call: -; clone_size: -; v_call: TRBV12-3/TRBV12-4; j_call: TRBJ1-5; cdr3_nt: TGTGCCAGCAATTTAGGGGGTTTGGAGCAGCCCCAGCATTTT; cdr3_aa: CASNLGGLEQPQHF
d_call: -; clone_size: many; v_call: TRBV20-1; j_call: TRBJ2-3; cdr3_nt: TGCAGTGCACGCACAGATACGCAGTATTTT; cdr3_aa: CSARTDTQYF
d_call: -; clone_size: many; v_call: TRBV15; j_call: TRBJ1-1; cdr3_nt: TGTGCCACCAGCAGAGGTGTTCCGAACACTGAAGCTTTCTTT; cdr3_aa: CATSRGVPNTEAFF
d_call: -; clone_size: many; v_call: TRBV6-2/TRBV6-3; j_call: TRBJ1-1; cdr3_nt: TGTGCCAGCAGTTACGCGGGTATCGGAATGAACACTGAAGCTTTCTTT; cdr3_aa: CASSYAGIGMNTEAFF
d_call: -; clone_size: many; v_call: TRBV29-1; j_call: TRBJ2-5; cdr3_nt: TGCAGCGTTGAAGGGGTAGTACAACAACAAGAGACCCAGTACTTC; cdr3_aa: CSVEGVVQQQETQYF
d_call: -; clone_size: few; v_call: TRBV27; j_call: TRBJ1-2; cdr3_nt: TGTGCCAGCAGTCCCCGGGGTTTCACTAACTATGGCTACACCTTC; cdr3_aa: CASSPRGFTNYGYTF
d_call: TRBD2; clone_size: -; v_call: TRBV18; j_call: TRBJ2-7; cdr3_nt: TGTGCCAGCTCGACGACGGGACTAGCGGGAGCAGGAGGCGAGCAGTACTTC; cdr3_aa: CASSTTGLAGAGGEQYF
d_call: -; clone_size: few; v_call: TRBV30; j_call: TRBJ2-1; cdr3_nt: TGTGCCTGGAGGTCCCCGGGTTACAATGAGCAGTTCTTC; cdr3_aa: CAWRSPGYNEQFF
d_call: -; clone_size: -; v_call: TRBV10-1; j_call: TRBJ1-3; cdr3_nt: TGCGCCAGCAGCCCTGGACCGACCTCTGGAAACACCATATATTTT; cdr3_aa: CASSPGPTSGNTIYF
d_call: TRBD2; clone_size: many; v_call: TRBV29-1; j_call: TRBJ2-1; cdr3_nt: TGCAGCGTTGAAGAGTTGCTAGCGGGAGGGGGTAGGTACAATGAGCAGTTCTTC; cdr3_aa: CSVEELLAGGGRYNEQFF
d_call: TRBD2; clone_size: once; v_call: TRBV3-1; j_call: TRBJ2-7; cdr3_nt: TGTGCCAGCAGCCAAGGACCCTCTGGGGGCGGGGGGAGGGACGAGCAGTACTTC; cdr3_aa: CASSQGPSGGGGRDEQYF
d_call: TRBD1; clone_size: -; v_call: TRBV20-1; j_call: TRBJ2-1; cdr3_nt: TGCAGTGCGAAGCCCCTCCCGACAGGGGAATCCTACAATGAGCAGTTCTTC; cdr3_aa: CSAKPLPTGESYNEQFF
d_call: TRBD1; clone_size: many; v_call: TRBV3-1; j_call: TRBJ2-7; cdr3_nt: TGTGCCAGCAGCCACGGACAGGGTAGCTCCTACGAGCAGTACTTC; cdr3_aa: CASSHGQGSSYEQYF
d_call: TRBD2; clone_size: few; v_call: TRBV5-8; j_call: TRBJ2-3; cdr3_nt: TGTGCCAGCAGCTTGGATCGTGGGAGGGCCTCTCTCGAGTCCCAAGATACGCAGTATTTT; cdr3_aa: CASSLDRGRASLESQDTQYF
d_call: -; clone_size: many; v_call: TRBV2; j_call: TRBJ2-7; cdr3_nt: TGTGCCAGCAGTGAATACGAGCAGTACTTC; cdr3_aa: CASSEYEQYF
d_call: -; clone_size: many; v_call: TRBV11-1; j_call: TRBJ1-1; cdr3_nt: TGTGCCAGCAGCCGTGGAGGGGGCACTGAAGCTTTCTTT; cdr3_aa: CASSRGGGTEAFF
d_call: -; clone_size: many; v_call: TRBV15; j_call: TRBJ2-7; cdr3_nt: TGTGCCACCAGCAGAGACGGGGCTCCCTTTCAGGAGCAGTACTTC; cdr3_aa: CATSRDGAPFQEQYF
d_call: TRBD2; clone_size: many; v_call: TRBV7-3; j_call: TRBJ2-1; cdr3_nt: TGTGCCAGCAGCCCCAGGGGACTAGCGGGAACCAATGAGCAGTTCTTC; cdr3_aa: CASSPRGLAGTNEQFF
d_call: -; clone_size: -; v_call: TRBV5-1; j_call: TRBJ2-1; cdr3_nt: TGCGCCAGCAGCTCCGAGACGCCCTACAATGAGCAGTTCTTC; cdr3_aa: CASSSETPYNEQFF
d_call: -; clone_size: few; v_call: TRBV7-2; j_call: TRBJ2-2; cdr3_nt: TGTGCCAGCAGCATTCTATGGGATCACGGCGGGGAGCTGTTTTTT; cdr3_aa: CASSILWDHGGELFF
d_call: TRBD2; clone_size: many; v_call: TRBV29-1; j_call: TRBJ2-3; cdr3_nt: TGCAGCGTGGAAAGTAGCGGGAGAGATGGCACAGATACGCAGTATTTT; cdr3_aa: CSVESSGRDGTDTQYF
d_call: TRBD2; clone_size: few; v_call: TRBV19; j_call: TRBJ2-5; cdr3_nt: TGTGCCAGTAGCCGACGGACTAGCGGAAACCAAGAGACCCAGTACTTC; cdr3_aa: CASSRRTSGNQETQYF
d_call: -; clone_size: many; v_call: TRBV2; j_call: TRBJ2-3; cdr3_nt: TGTGCCAGCACCAATGGGGTCTACGCGGATACGCAGTATTTT; cdr3_aa: CASTNGVYADTQYF
d_call: -; clone_size: many; v_call: TRBV20-1; j_call: TRBJ2-1; cdr3_nt: TGCAGCGGGGGCGGTCCGCGCAATGAGCAGTTCTTC; cdr3_aa: CSGGGPRNEQFF
d_call: -; clone_size: few; v_call: TRBV19; j_call: TRBJ2-1; cdr3_nt: TGTGCCAGTAGTATGGTAGGAAGCTCCTACAATGAGCAGTTCTTC; cdr3_aa: CASSMVGSSYNEQFF